This TCR beta chain was sequenced during a study of regulatory and conventional T cells in RAG deficiency. Between the trimmed V and J ends, which lost 6 bases and 3 bases, there was a span of 15 bases. This CDR3 spans 15 amino acids. Germline-derived CDR1 and CDR2 are SNHLY and FYNNEI. Genomic DNA came from blood regulatory T cells gated CD4+ CD25-high CD127-low. Points from the study as a whole: In Omenn syndrome, Treg and Tconv repertoires overlapped >90%. These Omenn syndrome Treg sorts may hold peripherally activated cells instead. Other subsets showed around 10-fold reductions, but Treg unique TCR beta sequences fell 80 to 100-fold in these patients.

Assay used: immunoSEQ multiplex PCR; TCRdb lists only in-frame clones, some missing. Among tens of thousands of clones listed, just over 90% were seen once. To note about this clone: Its antigen remains unidentified.

These same data were also listed under a study on regulatory T cells. Per that paper: Amplification used 52 TRBV primers and 13 TRBJ primers. Regulatory T cells showed the strongest V-J pair restriction and V/J gene skewing among patient repertoires.

The chain uses TRBV2 and TRBJ1-5, with unresolved D. The receptor was isolated from a human donor in good health. The sequenced material came from Tregs sorted from blood. CDR3 coding DNA: TGTGCCAGCAGACGGGAGCCTTACTTCAATCAGCCCCAGCATTTT. Amino acids: CASRREPYFNQPQHF.